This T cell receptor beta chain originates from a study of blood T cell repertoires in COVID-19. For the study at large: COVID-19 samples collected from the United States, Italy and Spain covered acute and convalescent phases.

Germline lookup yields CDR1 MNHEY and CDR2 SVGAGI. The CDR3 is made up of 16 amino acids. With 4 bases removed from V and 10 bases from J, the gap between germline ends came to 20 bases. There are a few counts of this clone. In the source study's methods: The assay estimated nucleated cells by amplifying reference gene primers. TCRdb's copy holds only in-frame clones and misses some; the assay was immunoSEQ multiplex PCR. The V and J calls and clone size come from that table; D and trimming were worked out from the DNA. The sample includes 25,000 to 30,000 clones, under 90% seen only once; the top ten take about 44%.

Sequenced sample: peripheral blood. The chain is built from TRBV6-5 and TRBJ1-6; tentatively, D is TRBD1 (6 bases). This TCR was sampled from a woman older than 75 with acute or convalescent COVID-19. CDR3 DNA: TGTGCCAGCAGTTCCGCGCGGGCAGGGGAAGGATCACCCCTCCACTTT. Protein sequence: CASSSARAGEGSPLHF.